This record covers a single T cell receptor beta chain. The antigen is unknown. This sample stems from a study of post-analysis software for immune sequencing data. Whole-study results and caveats: About 5 TRBV segments, including TRBV5-6, TRBV5-1 and TRBV20-1, were more frequent in patients than controls.

Presence of unique molecular identifiers characterized the TCR beta cDNA libraries. One entry per CDR3 protein, called by TCRdb with MiXCR from the PCR reads. The sample has roughly 570,000 distinct CDR3 sequences, under 40% seen once. J lost 3 bases, V lost 5 bases, and 4 bases had no gene match. The CDR3 covers 13 residues. Per germline, CDR1 DFQATT and CDR2 SNEGSKA (reference sequence). The sequence came from a girl aged 2 to 17 with multiple sclerosis. Sequencing was done on a sample of blood. The chain joins TRBV20-1 to TRBJ1-5; 7 nucleotides line up with TRBD1. CDR3 in DNA: TGCAGTGCTTCTGACAGGGTCAATCAGCCCCAGCATTTT. This sequence encodes CSASDRVNQPQHF.